Below, 15 T cell receptor beta chains from the same sample are listed, as sequenced in a study of long-term antiretroviral therapy in people with HIV. A v3.0 immunoSEQ assay was performed at survey level. Method: immunoSEQ multiplex PCR; TCRdb's copy keeps in-frame clones and lacks some. This sample has about 25,000 clones, with 65% to 80% found just once. This sample comprised unsorted PBMCs, obtained 1.2 years after starting antiretroviral therapy. The receptors were sampled from a woman aged 40 to 55 with HIV.

This chain joins TRBV5-1 and TRBJ2-3; 11 nucleotides agree with TRBD2. CDR1 and CDR2 (germline): SGHRS, YFSETQ. The CDR3 totals 17 residues. The V and J ends lost 4 bases and 1 base, in that order; junction bases with no gene match: 8. The CDR3 region is CASSPRALAGGTDTQYF. The DNA of the CDR3 is TGCGCCAGCAGCCCGAGGGCACTAGCGGGAGGCACAGATACGCAGTATTTT.

This chain connects TRBV25-1 to TRBJ1-1; D is unresolved. This CDR3 has 12 amino acids. Trimming took 3 bases from V and 8 from J, leaving 10 bases between them. CDR1 is MGHDK, CDR2 SYGVNS, per germline. As DNA, the CDR3 is TGTGCCAGCAGTGATTGGAGACCGGAAGCTTTCTTT. It encodes CASSDWRPEAFF.

The chain combines TRBV7-9 with TRBJ2-7; D uncertain. The germline V gene encodes CDR1 SEHNR and CDR2 FQNEAQ (reference sequence). There are 13 residues in the CDR3. The ends were cut back, 5 bases at V and 3 bases at J, with 11 bases in the middle. Here the CDR3 DNA reads TGTGCCAGCAGCATAACCTCGGGCTACGAGCAGTACTTC. Protein product: CASSITSGYEQYF.

This clone was picked up a small number of times. The V and J genes are TRBV27 and TRBJ1-1; D is possibly TRBD1 (5 bases). Germline V CDR1 and CDR2: MNHEY, SMNVEV (reference sequence). This CDR3 has 14 amino acids. V was shortened by 7 bases and J by 0 bases, with 12 bases between the two germline ends. DNA of the CDR3: TGTGCCAGCAAGTTCTTAGGGGTGAACACTGAAGCTTTCTTT. This sequence encodes CASKFLGVNTEAFF.

The V and J genes are TRBV7-6 and TRBJ2-1; D may be TRBD2 (6 bases). V dropped 5 bases and J dropped 5 bases, with 13 bases sitting between them. Germline V gene lookup returns CDR1 SGHVS and CDR2 FNYEAQ. CDR3 size: 14 residues. DNA of the CDR3: TGTGCCAGCAGCCAAAACGGGGGAGACAATGAGCAGTTCTTC. Translation gives CASSQNGGDNEQFF.

In this sample, this clone turned up once. The chain is built from TRBV5-5 and TRBJ2-5, with D unresolved. This CDR3 has 14 amino acids. Trimming removed 0 bases from V and 1 base from J, with 7 bases in between. Germline V gene lookup returns CDR1 SGHKS and CDR2 YYEKEE (reference sequence). The CDR3 protein is CASSLARFQETQYF. The CDR3 coding sequence is TGTGCCAGCAGCTTGGCCCGGTTCCAAGAGACCCAGTACTTC. The full variable domain, in which reference TRBV5-5 and TRBJ2-5 provide the parts outside the CDR3, is DAGVTQSPTHLIKTRGQQVTLRCSPISGHKSVSWYQQVLGQGPQFIFQYYEKEERGRGNFPDRFSARQFPNYSSELNVNALLLGDSALYLCASSLARFQETQYFGPGTRLLVL.

The table lists this clone with a few counts. The chain couples TRBV9 to TRBJ1-6; 9 bases align to TRBD1. Germline trimming cut 3 bases from V and 7 bases from J; bases unmatched to any gene: 2. Germline CDR1 reads SGDLS; CDR2 reads YYNGEE. This CDR3 spans 14 amino acids. The CDR3 DNA is TGTGCCAGCAGCGCCGGGACAGGGAATTCACCCCTCCACTTT. Its translation: CASSAGTGNSPLHF.

The chain couples TRBV6-1 to TRBJ2-7; D may be TRBD1 or TRBD2 (5 bases each). Germline V gene lookup returns CDR1 MNHNS and CDR2 SASEGT. Trimming pared 1 base from V and 7 bases from J, leaving 14 bases between. This CDR3 spans 14 amino acids. This CDR3 is CASSEGDPSREQYF. In nucleotides, the CDR3 is TGTGCCAGCAGTGAAGGGGACCCATCGAGGGAGCAGTACTTC.

This chain joins TRBV27 and TRBJ2-5, with D possibly matching TRBD2 (6 bases). In germline, CDR1 is MNHEY, CDR2 SMNVEV (reference sequence). The CDR3 length is 13 residues. V lost 3 bases, J lost 6 bases, and 11 bases lay in between. CDR3 sequence reads: CASSFSGGQTQYF. CDR3 nucleotides: TGTGCCAGCAGTTTCTCCGGGGGTCAGACCCAGTACTTC.

The V gene is TRBV15, the J gene TRBJ1-1; D is possibly TRBD1 (5 bases). Germline CDR1 and CDR2: LNHNV and YYDKDF (reference sequence). Trimming removed 1 base from V and 5 bases from J, with 17 bases in between. This CDR3 has 16 residues. The CDR3 sequence is CATSRGVSAGGTEAFF. The CDR3 region has the DNA TGTGCCACCAGCAGAGGGGTATCTGCGGGGGGGACTGAAGCTTTCTTT.

V usage is TRBV30 and J usage is TRBJ2-3; a weak D match, TRBD2 (5 bases). This CDR3 comprises 18 residues. Between the trimmed V and J ends, which lost 4 bases and 6 bases, there was a span of 29 bases. Germline loops: CDR1 GTSNPN, CDR2 SVGIG (reference sequence). The CDR3 is CAWTTTPPTTRKLDTQYF. Here the CDR3 DNA reads TGTGCCTGGACTACCACACCCCCGACTACTCGAAAGCTTGATACGCAGTATTTT.

This sequence joins TRBV19 and TRBJ1-2; unclear D gene. The CDR3 has 12 residues. Trimming took 7 bases from V and 7 from J, leaving 13 bases between them. CDR1 is LNHDA and CDR2 is SQIVND in the germline V gene (reference sequence). The CDR3 DNA sequence: TGTGCCAGTATGATAGGTAGCCGTGGCTACACCTTC. Protein sequence: CASMIGSRGYTF.

The CDR3 coding sequence is TGTGCCAGCAGCTTAACCACAGGGGGAAGCACCTTC. Translating it yields CASSLTTGGSTF. The rearrangement links TRBV7-9 to TRBJ1-2; 8 nucleotides agree with TRBD1. CDR1 is SEHNR and CDR2 is FQNEAQ in the germline V gene (reference sequence). Unmatched junction bases numbered 6, after V lost 2 bases and J lost 13 bases. There are 12 residues in the CDR3.

This chain connects TRBV27 to TRBJ1-4, with TRBD1 matching over 7 bases. Germline V gives CDR1 MNHEY, CDR2 SMNVEV (reference sequence). The V and J ends lost 5 bases and 3 bases, in that order; junction bases with no gene match: 15. The CDR3 length is 18 residues. This CDR3 reads CASSPNRGASGANEKLFF. The CDR3 DNA is TGTGCCAGCAGTCCCAACAGGGGCGCGAGTGGAGCTAATGAAAAACTGTTTTTT.

V and J are TRBV5-1 and TRBJ2-6; D gene unclear. CDR1 SGHRS and CDR2 YFSETQ come from the germline V gene. There are 16 residues in the CDR3. V gave up 0 bases and J gave up 0 bases, with 7 bases separating them. The CDR3 bases are TGCGCCAGCAGCTTGGGCTTAGACTCTGGGGCCAACGTCCTGACTTTC. This sequence encodes CASSLGLDSGANVLTF.